One and the same sample provided the 22 T cell receptor beta chains below, sequenced in a study of shared clonotypes between healthy human individuals. Measured with immunoSEQ multiplex PCR; TCRdb has only the in-frame clones, and not every one. This sample has some 740,000 clones, with 80% to 95% found just once. Naive CD8 cells lacked CD45RO and underwent positive selection for CCR7, leaving out terminally differentiated effector memory CD45RA+ cells. The sequencing input was naive CD8+ T cells sorted from blood. The receptor set was obtained from a man aged 25-45 years in good health.

The DNA for the CDR3 is TGTGCCAGCAGATTGTACGACACAGATACGCAGTATTTT. Its protein product is CASRLYDTDTQYF. The V and J genes are TRBV27 and TRBJ2-3; D is unresolved. The V gene lost 6 bases and the J gene lost 2 bases, with 9 bases spanning the gap. The germline gives CDR1 MNHEY, CDR2 SMNVEV (reference sequence). The CDR3 runs 13 residues.

V usage is TRBV7-8 and J usage is TRBJ1-4; TRBD1 agrees at 9 bases. The CDR3 has 16 residues. Germline V gene data show CDR1 as SGHVS and CDR2 as FQNEAQ. V gave up 5 bases and J gave up 0 bases; unmatched junction bases: 4. The CDR3 here is CASSRDRVATNEKLFF. CDR3 bases: TGTGCCAGCAGCAGGGACAGGGTAGCAACTAATGAAAAACTGTTTTTT.

This clone was seen just once. This sequence joins TRBV2 and TRBJ2-5; D is possibly TRBD1 (6 bases). Trimming left V 6 bases short and J 5 bases short, with 16 bases between. Germline lookup yields CDR1 SNHLY and CDR2 FYNNEI. The CDR3 covers 14 residues. The CDR3 nucleotides read TGTGCCAGCAGGGACAGCGTCCTCGGGGAGACCCAGTACTTC. Encoded protein: CASRDSVLGETQYF. Full variable domain (remainder filled in from reference TRBV2 and TRBJ2-5): EPEVTQTPSHQVTQMGQEVILRCVPISNHLYFYWYRQILGQKVEFLVSFYNNEISEKSEIFDDQFSVERPDGSNFTLKIRSTKLEDSAMYFCASRDSVLGETQYFGPGTRLLVL.

The chain joins TRBV19 to TRBJ2-1, with a possible D match to TRBD1 (6 bases). Between the trimmed V and J ends, which lost 7 bases and 7 bases, there was a span of 11 bases. The CDR3 extends over 12 amino acids. Germline-derived CDR1 and CDR2 are LNHDA and SQIVND (reference sequence). CDR3 loop: CASTQGLNEQFF. In DNA form, the CDR3 reads TGTGCCAGTACCCAGGGGCTTAATGAGCAGTTCTTC.

The genes are TRBV7-9 and TRBJ2-7, with 14 bases matching TRBD2. The CDR3 spans 18 residues. Germline CDR1 is SEHNR and CDR2 is FQNEAQ (reference sequence). Trimming removed 6 bases from V and 0 bases from J; junction bases left unmatched: 10. The CDR3 is CASSTGLAGGTLSYEQYF. Written as DNA, the CDR3 is TGTGCCAGCAGTACAGGACTAGCGGGAGGAACCCTCTCCTACGAGCAGTACTTC.

V is TRBV28 and J is TRBJ2-3, with 15 bases lining up with TRBD2. This CDR3 is built from 20 residues. V lost 3 bases, J lost 2 bases, and 12 bases stayed unmatched. CDR1 and CDR2 from the germline V gene are MDHEN and SYDVKM. CDR3 region: CASSFSAGTSGRPTTDTQYF. In DNA, the CDR3 is TGTGCCAGCAGTTTCTCCGCAGGGACTAGCGGGAGGCCCACCACAGATACGCAGTATTTT.

This chain links TRBV6-1 with TRBJ2-6; D may be TRBD2 (6 bases). The germline V and J ends were trimmed by 2 bases and 3 bases, with 14 bases remaining between them. The CDR3 spans 17 residues. CDR1 MNHNS and CDR2 SASEGT come from the germline V gene. In nucleotides, the CDR3 is TGTGCCAGCAGTGAATACCTCGGGGGAGGTGGGGCCAACGTCCTGACTTTC. Translated: CASSEYLGGGGANVLTF.

The chain combines TRBV27 with TRBJ2-1, with TRBD2 identical over 15 bases. J lost 8 bases, V lost 6 bases, and 17 bases had no gene match. Germline assignment: CDR1 MNHEY and CDR2 SMNVEV (reference sequence). This CDR3 is 19 amino acids long. Here the CDR3 reads CASRVLGLAGGPRYDEQFF. In nucleotides, the CDR3 is TGTGCCAGCAGGGTATTAGGACTAGCGGGAGGGCCTAGGTACGATGAGCAGTTCTTC.

This clone is a singleton in its sample. V gene TRBV21-1 combines with J gene TRBJ1-2; the DNA was not compared with TRBD1, the D call given in the table. TRBV21-1 is annotated as a pseudogene. The CDR3 has 16 residues. The CDR3 region is CASSLSDLGLNYGYTF. The CDR3 DNA reads TGTGCCAGCAGCCTGTCTGATCTGGGCCTTAACTATGGCTACACCTTC.

The chain recombines TRBV28 with TRBJ2-7; D remains ambiguous. The CDR3 length is 15 residues. V was pared by 6 bases and J by 3 bases, with 18 bases between. Germline V gene sequence: CDR1 MDHEN, CDR2 SYDVKM. The chain's CDR3 is CASSPNGDMGYEQYF. DNA for the CDR3: TGTGCCAGCAGCCCTAACGGAGACATGGGCTACGAGCAGTACTTC.

V is TRBV2 and J is TRBJ1-2; D is possibly TRBD1 (6 bases). Germline assignment: CDR1 SNHLY and CDR2 FYNNEI. Trimming removed 10 bases from V and 8 bases from J, with 14 bases in between. This CDR3 has 11 residues. The CDR3 protein is CATGQSWGYTF. The CDR3 nucleotides are TGTGCCACCGGACAGAGCTGGGGCTACACCTTC. Full variable domain (rest looked up from reference TRBV2 and TRBJ1-2): EPEVTQTPSHQVTQMGQEVILRCVPISNHLYFYWYRQILGQKVEFLVSFYNNEISEKSEIFDDQFSVERPDGSNFTLKIRSTKLEDSAMYFCATGQSWGYTFGSGTRLTVV.

The chain uses TRBV21-1 and TRBJ2-7; the D segment call TRBD1 is taken from the table without a DNA check. TRBV21-1 is a pseudogene locus. The CDR3 consists of 16 residues. The CDR3 coding sequence is TGTGCCAGCAGCGAATTGACAGGGGGCGCTTCCTACGAGCAGTACTTC. This translates into CASSELTGGASYEQYF.

The chain combines TRBV9 with TRBJ1-1; perhaps TRBD1 as D (5 bases). Trimming pared 4 bases from V and 3 bases from J, leaving 16 bases between. Per the germline V gene, CDR1 is SGDLS and CDR2 is YYNGEE. This CDR3 has 15 amino acids. The CDR3 spells CASSLRGAGDTEAFF. CDR3 sequence (DNA): TGTGCCAGCAGCCTCAGAGGTGCGGGGGACACTGAAGCTTTCTTT.

V usage is TRBV7-7 and J usage is TRBJ2-1; tentative D call: TRBD2 (6 bases). CDR1 and CDR2 from the germline V gene are SSHAT and FNYEAQ (reference sequence). There are 15 residues in the CDR3. Trimming left V 1 base short and J 0 bases short, with 7 bases between. CDR3 sequence: CASSLVLASYNEQFF. The DNA of the CDR3 is TGTGCCAGCAGCTTAGTACTAGCCTCCTACAATGAGCAGTTCTTC.

J is TRBJ2-7 and V is TRBV29-1; D perhaps matches TRBD1 (6 bases). The germline V gene encodes CDR1 SQVTM and CDR2 ANQGSEA. Trimming removed 6 bases from V and 6 bases from J, with 12 bases in between. The CDR3 loop spans 11 amino acids. The chain's CDR3 is CSVVTGLEQYF. The CDR3 DNA follows: TGCAGCGTAGTAACAGGGCTCGAGCAGTACTTC.

The chain uses TRBV6-6 and TRBJ2-1, with D unclear. Deletions cut 6 bases from V and 4 bases from J, with 10 bases between. CDR1 MNHNY and CDR2 SVGAGI come from the germline V gene (reference sequence). The CDR3 is 13 amino acids. The CDR3 DNA follows: TGTGCCAGCAGCAAAGGCTGGTACAATGAGCAGTTCTTC. Its protein product is CASSKGWYNEQFF.

This chain joins TRBV9 and TRBJ2-2; the D gene is possibly TRBD1 (6 bases). The V gene lost 0 bases and the J gene lost 0 bases, with 12 bases spanning the gap. Germline V lookup: CDR1 SGDLS, CDR2 YYNGEE. This CDR3 is built from 17 residues. DNA for the CDR3: TGTGCCAGCAGCGTAGATCTTGGACAGCCGAACACCGGGGAGCTGTTTTTT. It yields the protein CASSVDLGQPNTGELFF.

The chain employs TRBV28 and TRBJ2-7; 7 nucleotides match TRBD2. This CDR3 has 15 residues. CDR1 is MDHEN and CDR2 is SYDVKM in the germline V gene. V gave up 5 bases and J gave up 1 base; unmatched junction bases: 8. The CDR3 coding sequence is TGTGCCAGCAGTCCTGGACTAGTATCATCCTACGAGCAGTACTTC. Translated, it gives CASSPGLVSSYEQYF.

V gene TRBV19 combines with J gene TRBJ2-7; no clear D. In germline, CDR1 is LNHDA, CDR2 SQIVND (reference sequence). The CDR3 is made up of 14 amino acids. V was cut by 5 bases and J by 0 bases, with 11 bases left in between. The CDR3 DNA reads as TGTGCCAGTAGTGTTCGCCCTGTCTCCTACGAGCAGTACTTC. It encodes CASSVRPVSYEQYF.

The chain is built from TRBV29-1 and TRBJ2-1; 13 nucleotides align to TRBD2. The CDR3 length is 16 residues. Per germline, CDR1 SQVTM and CDR2 ANQGSEA. V shed 6 bases and J 1 base; nucleotides not matched to a gene: 6. The CDR3 is CSVDGLAGDSYNEQFF. In DNA, the CDR3 is TGCAGCGTCGACGGACTAGCGGGAGATTCCTACAATGAGCAGTTCTTC.

This clone has a single count. The chain is built from TRBV6-6 and TRBJ2-4; 11 positions match TRBD2. Germline CDR1 is MNHNY and CDR2 is SVGAGI (reference sequence). The trim removed 6 bases at V and 4 bases at J, leaving 5 bases unmatched. The CDR3 spans 15 residues. CDR3 sequence (DNA): TGTGCCAGCAGAGTCGGGACTAGCGGTAAAAACATTCAGTACTTC. Protein sequence: CASRVGTSGKNIQYF.

This clone showed up just a few times. The J gene is TRBJ1-1, the V gene TRBV9; D might be TRBD1 (6 bases). Germline V lookup: CDR1 SGDLS, CDR2 YYNGEE. This CDR3 comprises 15 residues. Trimming took 2 bases from V and 3 from J, leaving 14 bases between them. The DNA for the CDR3 is TGTGCCAGCAGCGTTCGGGGGCTAGGGGACACTGAAGCTTTCTTT. It encodes CASSVRGLGDTEAFF.